This TCR beta chain was captured in a study of shared clonotypes between healthy human individuals. The study's findings and limits: Some naive CD4 clonotypes, around 4.7%, turned up in common across a handful of donors.

In this sample, this clone turned up once. The antigen remains undetermined. TCRdb keeps only in-frame clones here, not all; method: immunoSEQ multiplex PCR. Counted here are about 1 million clones, more than 65% occurring once; the ten biggest clones make up approximately 1.5%. The sequence came from a man between 18 and 29 years old in good health. Sequencing input: memory CD4+ T cells sorted from blood. The subset: CD45RA-negative fraction.

CDR3 sequence: CASSGQLNEKLFF. The DNA for the CDR3 is TGTGCCAGTTCGGGACAGCTCAATGAAAAACTGTTTTTT. The genes are TRBV19 and TRBJ1-4, with TRBD1 matching 7 bases. Germline lookup yields CDR1 LNHDA and CDR2 SQIVND (reference sequence). This CDR3 region has 13 residues. With 8 bases clipped from V and 5 bases from J, the junction kept 5 bases outside the gene matches.